A selection of T cell receptor beta chains follows, all from one sample in a study of blood T cell repertoires in COVID-19. TCRdb's table, derived via immunoSEQ multiplex PCR, lists solely in-frame clones and lacks some. The sample contains about 270,000 clones, around 86% of which appear only once. Sequences were obtained from peripheral blood. These receptors were collected from a man aged 40-49 years who had recovered from COVID-19. CDR3s include the opening cysteine and the closing phenylalanine or tryptophan. The D gene is left open where the match is weak. Part of the rows lack a size; the others show once, few, many or a class for expanded clones.

d_call	j_call	clone_size	v_call	cdr3_aa	cdr3_nt
NA	TRBJ1-3	NA	TRBV3-1/TRBV3-2	CASSQIVPSSGNTIYF	TGTGCCAGCAGCCAAATCGTGCCGAGCTCTGGAAACACCATATATTTT
TRBD1	TRBJ1-1	NA	TRBV18	CASSPRDRLLNTEAFF	TGTGCCAGCTCACCACGGGACAGACTATTGAACACTGAAGCTTTCTTT
TRBD1	TRBJ2-7	NA	TRBV11-2	CASSLLGQGARTFSYEQYF	TGTGCCAGCAGCTTACTGGGACAGGGGGCGCGTACGTTCTCCTACGAGCAGTACTTC
TRBD2	TRBJ2-7	NA	TRBV7-7	CASSPNLAGLYEQYF	TGTGCCAGCAGCCCAAATCTAGCGGGACTGTACGAGCAGTACTTC
TRBD1	TRBJ2-7	NA	TRBV9	CASSVQGADEQYF	TGTGCCAGCAGCGTGCAGGGGGCGGACGAGCAGTACTTC
NA	TRBJ1-2	NA	TRBV6-2/TRBV6-3	CASSIGQPLSGYTF	TGTGCCAGCAGCATCGGACAGCCCCTCAGCGGCTACACCTTC
NA	TRBJ1-5	NA	TRBV27	CASSFSSNQPQHF	TGTGCCAGCAGTTTTAGCAGTAATCAGCCCCAGCATTTT
NA	TRBJ2-5	NA	TRBV12-5	CASGWGAGAQETQYF	TGTGCTAGTGGCTGGGGGGCGGGGGCCCAAGAGACCCAGTACTTC
TRBD2	TRBJ2-2	NA	TRBV6-1	CASSEGLGLAGRTGELFF	TGTGCCAGCAGTGAAGGGTTAGGACTAGCGGGACGCACCGGGGAGCTGTTTTTT
TRBD1	TRBJ2-7	NA	TRBV5-6	CASSGDRYEQYF	TGTGCCAGCAGCGGGGACAGGTACGAGCAGTACTTC
TRBD2	TRBJ2-7	NA	TRBV6-8	CASSYRPGRGGRHEQYF	TGTGCCAGCAGTTACCGACCCGGCCGGGGGGGGCGGCACGAGCAGTACTTC
TRBD1	TRBJ2-7	few	TRBV19	CASRASGTAEQYF	TGTGCCAGTAGGGCTTCCGGGACAGCCGAGCAGTACTTC
NA	TRBJ1-1	NA	TRBV19	CASSIAGGTEAFF	TGTGCCAGTAGTATTGCCGGGGGCACTGAAGCTTTCTTT
TRBD2	TRBJ2-3	NA	TRBV6-6	CASSFMGGGVADTQYF	TGTGCCAGCAGTTTCATGGGGGGGGGAGTCGCAGATACGCAGTATTTT
TRBD2	TRBJ2-2	NA	TRBV2	CASSQGLAVVGELFF	TGTGCCAGCAGTCAGGGACTAGCGGTTGTCGGGGAGCTGTTTTTT
TRBD1	TRBJ2-5	NA	TRBV5-8	CASRRQGVAQETQYF	TGTGCCAGCAGACGACAGGGGGTGGCCCAAGAGACCCAGTACTTC
NA	TRBJ1-4	NA	TRBV7-9	CASSSRGEPGEKLFF	TGTGCCAGCAGCTCCCGAGGAGAACCGGGGGAAAAACTGTTTTTT
TRBD1	TRBJ1-5	NA	TRBV6-5	CASAEGTGSYQPQHF	TGTGCCAGCGCAGAAGGGACAGGGTCTTATCAGCCCCAGCATTTT
TRBD1	TRBJ2-5	NA	TRBV10-1	CASSDRGQQETQYF	TGCGCCAGCAGTGACAGGGGGCAACAAGAGACCCAGTACTTC
NA	TRBJ1-2	NA	TRBV12-3/TRBV12-4	CASSPREVYGYTF	TGTGCCAGCAGTCCCCGGGAAGTCTATGGCTACACCTTC
NA	TRBJ1-2	NA	TRBV9	CASSVERTWQGKNGYTF	TGTGCCAGCAGCGTAGAGAGGACGTGGCAGGGAAAGAATGGCTACACCTTC
NA	TRBJ2-2	NA	TRBV6-2/TRBV6-3	CASSYSPLSDRGNTGELFF	TGTGCCAGCAGTTACTCGCCCCTAAGTGATCGGGGGAACACCGGGGAGCTGTTTTTT
NA	TRBJ1-3	NA	TRBV2	CASSGRFSGNTIYF	TGTGCCAGCAGTGGGCGGTTCTCTGGAAACACCATATATTTT
NA	TRBJ2-1	NA	TRBV5-5	CASSLTGDPSYNEQFF	TGTGCCAGCAGCTTAACGGGAGACCCCTCCTACAATGAGCAGTTCTTC
TRBD2	TRBJ2-5	NA	TRBV7-8	CASSLVRPGLAVQETQYF	TGTGCCAGCAGCTTAGTCCGACCGGGACTAGCGGTCCAAGAGACCCAGTACTTC
NA	TRBJ2-1	NA	TRBV24-1	CATSGGTSGAYNEQFF	TGTGCCACCAGTGGTGGGACAAGCGGGGCCTACAATGAGCAGTTCTTC
TRBD1	TRBJ2-1	NA	TRBV5-1	CASSLVGQDNEQFF	TGCGCCAGCAGCTTGGTAGGACAGGACAATGAGCAGTTCTTC
NA	TRBJ1-4	NA	TRBV15	CATSSDTGGREKLFF	TGTGCCACCAGCAGTGATACAGGTGGTAGGGAAAAACTGTTTTTT
TRBD2	TRBJ2-5	NA	TRBV7-2	CASRPQGAGQETQYF	TGTGCCAGCAGGCCCCAGGGAGCGGGGCAAGAGACCCAGTACTTC
NA	TRBJ2-6	NA	TRBV5-1	CASSLARGHISGANVLTF	TGCGCCAGCAGCTTGGCCCGGGGACACATCTCTGGGGCCAACGTCCTGACTTTC
NA	TRBJ1-2	NA	TRBV9	CASSGDQGNYGYTF	TGTGCCAGCAGCGGAGACCAGGGAAACTATGGCTACACCTTC
TRBD1	TRBJ1-2	NA	TRBV30	CAWSVLKGADGYTF	TGTGCCTGGAGTGTACTGAAGGGGGCCGATGGCTACACCTTC
NA	TRBJ2-3	NA	TRBV9	CASSQVPSPDTQYF	TGTGCCAGCAGCCAGGTCCCTTCCCCAGATACGCAGTATTTT
TRBD2	TRBJ2-4	NA	TRBV19	CASSISPSGGDSAKNIQYF	TGTGCCAGTAGTATCTCTCCTAGCGGGGGGGATTCGGCCAAAAACATTCAGTACTTC
TRBD2	TRBJ2-3	NA	TRBV20-1	CSASRLAGSTDTQYF	TGCAGTGCTAGTAGGCTAGCGGGCAGCACAGATACGCAGTATTTT
NA	TRBJ1-1	NA	TRBV9	CASSHTAMNTEAFF	TGTGCCAGCAGTCATACAGCCATGAACACTGAAGCTTTCTTT
TRBD1	TRBJ2-7	few	TRBV28	CASSFRGRKYEQYF	TGTGCCAGCAGTTTTAGGGGGCGCAAGTACGAGCAGTACTTC
NA	TRBJ1-1	once	TRBV10-3	CAIGGAGARNTEAFF	TGTGCCATCGGGGGGGCAGGGGCCCGGAACACTGAAGCTTTCTTT
TRBD1	TRBJ1-2	NA	TRBV10-3	CAIRGTADYGYTF	TGTGCCATCAGGGGGACAGCCGACTATGGCTACACCTTC
NA	TRBJ2-3	NA	TRBV19	CASRIGGGLGTQYF	TGTGCCAGTAGGATAGGAGGGGGCCTGGGTACGCAGTATTTT
NA	TRBJ1-4	NA	TRBV10-1	CASSESGRVNEKLFF	TGCGCCAGCAGTGAGTCGGGGAGGGTTAATGAAAAACTGTTTTTT
NA	TRBJ2-1	NA	TRBV7-9	CASSQDRQGGREQFF	TGTGCCAGCAGCCAGGACCGTCAGGGTGGGCGAGAGCAGTTCTTC
NA	TRBJ1-2	NA	TRBV9	CASSVDGGANYGYTF	TGTGCCAGCAGCGTAGATGGGGGCGCGAATTATGGCTACACCTTC
TRBD1	TRBJ2-7	once	TRBV30	CACDRDSYEQYF	TGTGCCTGTGACAGGGATAGCTACGAGCAGTACTTC
TRBD1	TRBJ2-5	NA	TRBV30	CAWSVGRGRETQYF	TGTGCCTGGAGTGTGGGCAGGGGGCGGGAGACCCAGTACTTC